This T cell receptor (beta chain) appears in the sequencing data of a study of Ad26.COV2.S vaccination and SARS-CoV-2 variants. Only in-frame clones appear in the TCRdb table, and some are missing; sequencing was by immunoSEQ multiplex PCR. The top ten clones hold approximately 1.5% of a sample with about 680,000 clones, roughly 90% of them seen once. The treatment denotes: around 19 received Ad26.COV2.S at low or high dose, single or two shots; 5 received placebo; per-sample allocation not given. Collection of the samples took place on day 63 after the first injection of vaccine or placebo. The trim removed 11 bases at V and 3 bases at J, leaving 9 bases unmatched. Germline CDR1 and CDR2: LNHDA and SQIVND (reference sequence). CDR3 length: 13 residues. Comment on this clone: The target antigen is unknown.

Findings and limits, study-wide: Substantial breadth was reportedly displayed by spike-specific CD8+ and CD4+ T cell responses after vaccination.

The receptor was isolated from a person aged 18-65 years who received the Ad26.COV2.S COVID-19 vaccine or a placebo. The chain is built from TRBV19 and TRBJ2-7; 8 bases line up with TRBD2. Sequenced here: peripheral blood, sampled in a trial of Ad26.COV2.S vaccine versus placebo. The DNA of the CDR3 is TGTGCCTTGAATTACGGGGGGGACTACGAGCAGTACTTC. The encoded protein is CALNYGGDYEQYF.